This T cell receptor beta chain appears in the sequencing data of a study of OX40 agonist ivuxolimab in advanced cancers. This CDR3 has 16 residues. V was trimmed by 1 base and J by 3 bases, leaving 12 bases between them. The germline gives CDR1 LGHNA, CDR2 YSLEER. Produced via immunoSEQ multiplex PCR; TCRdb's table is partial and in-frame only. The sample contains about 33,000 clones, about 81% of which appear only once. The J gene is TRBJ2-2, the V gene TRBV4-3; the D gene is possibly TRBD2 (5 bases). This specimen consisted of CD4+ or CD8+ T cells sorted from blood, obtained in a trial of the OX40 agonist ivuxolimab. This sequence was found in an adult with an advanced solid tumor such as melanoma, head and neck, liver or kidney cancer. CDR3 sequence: CASSQAPADYTGELFF. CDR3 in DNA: TGCGCCAGCAGCCAAGCCCCAGCGGACTACACCGGGGAGCTGTTTTTT.